These T cell receptor beta chains were read from a single sample in a study of blood T cell repertoires in COVID-19. The table came from immunoSEQ multiplex PCR; TCRdb's copy has only in-frame clones and leaves some out. The repertoire holds around 190,000 clones, 80% to 90% seen once, with about 9.4% in the top ten. The sample comprised PBMCs or T cells enriched from blood (not recorded which). The source of these receptors is a woman under 30 who had recovered from COVID-19. Both conserved end residues are trimmed from each CDR3.

j_call | v_call | cdr3_aa
TRBJ2-3 | TRBV10-1 | ASSPVIAGGLGTDTQY
TRBJ2-3 | TRBV7-9 | ASSLAGSHTQY
TRBJ1-2 | TRBV28 | ASDRGGYT
TRBJ2-6 | TRBV28 | ASSLGLSGANVLT
TRBJ1-2 | TRBV19 | ASSPGQGNYGYT
TRBJ1-5 | TRBV2 | ASSDRDNQPQH
TRBJ1-6 | TRBV9 | ASSVGSGDSSYNSPLH
TRBJ2-7 | TRBV11-2 | ASSPWGQGGYEQY
TRBJ1-2 | TRBV6-5 | ASSYSIPPRNYGYT
TRBJ2-5 | TRBV12-3/TRBV12-4 | ASTVRETQY
TRBJ1-3 | TRBV7-3 | ASSLGPSGNTIY